A single sample gave rise to the 15 T cell receptor beta chains below, sequenced in a study of blood T cells in healthy people across ages. The second PCR ran about 7 to 12 cycles with a sample-barcoded 5' primer and J-beta primers. TCRdb reanalysed the 5' RACE reads using MiXCR and keeps one entry per CDR3 protein. Here the sample spans almost 300,000 distinct CDR3 sequences, 25% to 30% being singletons. The sequenced material came from blood. All receptors come from a woman in her sixties or seventies in good health.

The rearrangement joins TRBV5-1 to TRBJ2-5, with D possibly TRBD1 on 6 matching bases. The germline V gene has CDR1 SGHRS and CDR2 YFSETQ. Trimming shortened V by 0 bases and J by 12 bases, and 12 bases separated the two germline ends. The CDR3 length is 12 residues. The chain's CDR3 is CASSLGQVSEYF. In DNA form, the CDR3 reads TGCGCCAGCAGCTTGGGACAGGTATCTGAGTACTTC.

This clonotype was found a few times. V gene TRBV5-1 combines with J gene TRBJ1-1; TRBD1 matches 9 bases. CDR3 length: 17 amino acids. The germline V gene has CDR1 SGHRS and CDR2 YFSETQ. V shed 2 bases, J shed 4 bases, and the junction held 12 bases outside the gene matches. CDR3 in DNA: TGCGCCAGCAGCTTAGAGAACAGGGGGCCGGGCGTCACTGAAGCTTTCTTT. Its translation is CASSLENRGPGVTEAFF.

This sequence joins TRBV10-3 and TRBJ1-2, with 7 bases aligning to TRBD1. Germline trimming cut 10 bases from V and 4 bases from J; bases unmatched to any gene: 3. Germline CDR1 reads ENHRY; CDR2 reads SYGVKD. The CDR3 is 11 residues long. Here the CDR3 DNA reads TGTGCCACAAGACAGGGCTATGGCTACACCTTC. Protein sequence: CATRQGYGYTF.

The chain employs TRBV5-1 and TRBJ2-1; D is perhaps TRBD1 or TRBD2 (5 bases each). Deletions cut 4 bases from V and 6 bases from J, with 17 bases between. CDR3 length: 15 amino acids. CDR1 is SGHRS, CDR2 YFSETQ, per germline. DNA of the CDR3: TGCGCCAGCAGCCCGGGGCCAGAGGCTGGCAATGAGCAGTTCTTC. The encoded protein is CASSPGPEAGNEQFF.

The gene calls are TRBV7-9 and TRBJ2-5; 8 bases map to TRBD1. The better agreement between TRBJ2-7 and the DNA end casts doubt on the J call. In germline, CDR1 is SEHNR, CDR2 FQNEAQ (reference sequence). CDR3 length: 15 residues. The CDR3 region has the DNA TGTGCCAGCAGCTGGGAGCAGGGGGCTCGGAACGAGCAGTACTTC. This codes for CASSWEQGARNEQYF.

The gene calls are TRBV29-1 and TRBJ2-2; 10 bases align to TRBD2. V lost 7 bases and J lost 8; bases outside the gene matches: 10. The CDR3 spans 14 residues. Germline values: CDR1 SQVTM, CDR2 ANQGSEA. The CDR3: CSAGIAGGGGELFF. In DNA form, the CDR3 reads TGCAGCGCCGGGATAGCGGGAGGAGGGGGGGAGCTGTTTTTT.

This clonotype was seen more than once but under ten times. This clone may be a read error of a much larger clone one base away. The CDR3 does not close with the conserved phenylalanine or tryptophan, likely indicating a read error. The rearrangement uses TRBV7-3 and TRBJ1-2; no clear D. The CDR3 extends over 14 amino acids. Germline CDR1 reads SGHTA; CDR2 reads FQGTGA. Trimming left V 0 bases short and J 6 bases short, with 11 bases between. This chain's CDR3 is CASSLTVDGDGYTL. CDR3 bases: TGTGCCAGCAGCTTAACTGTGGACGGTGATGGCTACACCCTC.

CDR3 region: CASSQLTANEKLFF. CDR3 coding DNA: TGTGCCAGCAGCCAACTGACAGCGAATGAAAAACTGTTTTTT. This chain connects TRBV4-2 to TRBJ1-4, with a possible D match to TRBD1 (5 bases). Trimming left V 2 bases short and J 5 bases short, with 9 bases between. Germline assignment: CDR1 LGHNA and CDR2 YNFKEQ. The CDR3 length is 14 residues.

J is TRBJ1-1 and V is TRBV28, with D maybe TRBD1 (5 bases). CDR1 is MDHEN and CDR2 is SYDVKM in the germline V gene. Trimming removed 4 bases from V and 7 bases from J, with 10 bases in between. The CDR3 sequence is 12 residues long. In DNA, the CDR3 is TGTGCCAGCAGTTGGGGGGAGCTTGAAGCTTTCTTT. It translates to CASSWGELEAFF. Drawing the rest from reference TRBV28 and TRBJ1-1, the complete variable domain is DVKVTQSSRYLVKRTGEKVFLECVQDMDHENMFWYRQDPGLGLRLIYFSYDVKMKEKGDIPEGYSVSREKKERFSLILESASTNQTSMYLCASSWGELEAFFGQGTRLTVV.

This clonotype was counted between two and nine times. The rearrangement uses TRBV20-1 and TRBJ2-1; D unresolved. The CDR3 runs 13 residues. The germline V gene has CDR1 DFQATT and CDR2 SNEGSKA (reference sequence). V gave up 6 bases and J gave up 0 bases, with 9 bases separating them. This chain's CDR3 is CSAPPSSYNEQFF. Here the CDR3 DNA reads TGCAGTGCCCCACCGAGCTCCTACAATGAGCAGTTCTTC.

This clonotype was seen a handful of times. The chain employs TRBV20-1 and TRBJ2-3; D tentatively reads TRBD1 or TRBD2 (5 bases each). The V and J ends lost 2 bases and 4 bases respectively, with 10 bases between them. Germline-derived CDR1 and CDR2 are DFQATT and SNEGSKA (reference sequence). The CDR3 contains 13 residues. Written as DNA, the CDR3 is TGCAGTGCTAGAAGGGGAGAGGCAGATACGCAGTATTTT. Translation gives CSARRGEADTQYF.

Notes on this clonotype: A junction end diverges from the germline sequence, so it may reflect a read error. The chain couples TRBV3-1 to TRBJ2-5; D is perhaps TRBD2 (5 bases). Germline V gene data show CDR1 as LGHDT and CDR2 as YNNKEL (reference sequence). The CDR3 loop spans 12 amino acids. CDR3 nucleotide sequence: TGTGCCAGCAGCCAAGGAGGGCCAGTACGGGTCTTC. Translated, it gives CASSQGGPVRVF.

This clonotype occurred a few times. The V and J genes are TRBV29-1 and TRBJ2-5; D is possibly TRBD2 (5 bases). Gene TRBJ2-7 matches the end of the DNA better, so the J call may be wrong. CDR1 is SQVTM and CDR2 is ANQGSEA in the germline V gene. The CDR3 contains 13 residues. The CDR3 sequence is CSAREEVYGEQYF. CDR3 DNA: TGCAGCGCCCGGGAAGAGGTGTACGGCGAGCAGTACTTC.

This rearrangement joins TRBV6-2 or TRBV6-3 to TRBJ1-2; D is unclear. The CDR3 length is 11 residues. V gave up 5 bases and J gave up 5 bases, with 6 bases separating them. Germline V lookup: CDR1 MNHEY, CDR2 SVGEGT. The CDR3 region has the DNA TGTGCCAGCAGTCGATCTTATGGCTACACCTTC. This encodes CASSRSYGYTF.

This clonotype was counted a few times. The chain couples TRBV5-1 to TRBJ2-5; D tentatively fits TRBD1 or TRBD2 (5 bases each). The V end was cut by 2 bases, the J end by 4 bases, with 15 bases between. The CDR3 totals 15 residues. CDR1 SGHRS and CDR2 YFSETQ come from the germline V gene. For the CDR3, the DNA is TGCGCCAGCAGCTTTTCCCAATTGGGGACAGAGACCCAGTACTTC. Translating it yields CASSFSQLGTETQYF.